This T cell receptor beta chain emerged from a study of T cells in women clearing cervical HPV infection. Trimming at V came to 4 bases and at J to 1 base, leaving 3 bases not matched to a gene. Germline lookup yields CDR1 SGHRS and CDR2 YFSETQ. The CDR3 has 16 amino acids. Measured with immunoSEQ multiplex PCR; TCRdb has only the in-frame clones, and not every one. The sample includes 20,000 to 25,000 clones. Concerning this clone itself: The missing CDR3 end, 3 residues past where the read stops, is filled in from the germline J gene.

The sequenced sample consisted of blood buffy coat. The chain has TRBV5-1 and TRBJ2-5, with 14 bases matching TRBD2. This TCR was recovered from a woman between 18 and 75 years old with a cervical HPV16 infection that either progressed to CIN3+ or cleared (not recorded which). The sequenced CDR3 bases are TGCGCCAGCAGCCCCGGACTAGCGGGGGGCCAAGAGACC. This sequence encodes CASSPGLAGGQET. The complete CDR3 protein is CASSPGLAGGQETQYF.